This T cell receptor beta chain stems from a study of blood T cell repertoires in COVID-19 (dated by TCRdb to between 2020 and 2021). In the study overall: Collaborator samples came from the United States, Italy and Spain and covered acute and convalescent phases of COVID-19. The dataset comprised deeply sampled blood TCRbeta repertoires from subjects exposed to, actively infected with, or recovered from COVID-19. The samples were drawn from two sources: the first 160 participants of the ongoing ImmuneRACE study, and 1,200 or so subjects contributed by 6 global collaborators. Nearly every sample came with metadata listing a de-identified subject ID, COVID-19 status, age in years and sex. The material from the prospective study consisted of cDNA or gDNA derived from T cells, B-cell-depleted T cells, or PBMCs. Where available, HLA class I and class II types were obtained from metadata supplied by the sample provider rather than from assay-based typing. A freely available public database, intended as a resource for researchers studying the immune response to SARS-CoV-2, is where the repertoires were released.

The paper as a whole reports these results and caveats: The quantity of clinical and demographic metadata differed by source and by participant and was supplied without curation.

The collaborating institutions used their own protocols to collect whole blood in K2EDTA tubes. For TCRbeta analysis, collaborators shipped samples in one of three forms: frozen whole blood, isolated PBMCs, or DNA extracted from either of those sample types. In the case of this clone: Its cognate antigen has yet to be identified. Per-nucleotide qualities are absent, and no much larger clonotype sits a single base away.

TCRbeta CDR3 regions were amplified from genomic DNA by means of the immunoSEQ Assay, a bias-controlled multiplex PCR. Turning to the authors' computational methods: Nucleated cell counts per sample were estimated from amplification of reference gene primers within the assay. Sequence reads were collapsed and filtered to measure the absolute abundance of every unique TCRbeta CDR3 rearrangement. Productive Simpson clonality was computed per sample as the square root of Simpson's diversity index over productive rearrangements. TCRdb mirrors the immuneACCESS table, restricted to in-frame sequences. Some clones are absent from its copies; in checked studies, under half trace to an unresolved V gene, and the reason for the others is unknown. V and J calls and clone size are copied from that table; D and trimming were computed from the DNA. The sample table shows under 200,000 clones, and 84% are seen once. In total, the top ten clones hold 11% to 15% of the sample.

From cysteine to phenylalanine, the CDR3 is 13 amino acids long. The entry retains the CDR3 DNA only, 39 bases that are in frame from base 1. CDR1 is given as GTSNPN and CDR2 as SVGIG, both from the germline V gene (reference sequence). V is pared back by 3 bases and J by 10 bases, with 13 bases lying between the germline termini. The TCR comes from a man aged 18 to 30 with active or convalescent COVID-19. Sample: peripheral blood. The V and J segments used are TRBV30 and TRBJ1-6; a weak D assignment points to TRBD1 (6 bases agree). The DNA sequence is TGTGCCTGGAGCCAGGGGCTTTACTCACCCCTCCACTTT. It codes for CAWSQGLYSPLHF. The CDR3, completed at both ends by the reference TRBV30 and TRBJ1-6 genes, gives the full variable domain SQTIHQWPATLVQPVGSPLSLECTVEGTSNPNLYWYRQAAGRGLQLLFYSVGIGQISSEVPQNLSASRPQDRQFILSSKKLLLSDSGFYLCAWSQGLYSPLHFGNGTRLTVT.